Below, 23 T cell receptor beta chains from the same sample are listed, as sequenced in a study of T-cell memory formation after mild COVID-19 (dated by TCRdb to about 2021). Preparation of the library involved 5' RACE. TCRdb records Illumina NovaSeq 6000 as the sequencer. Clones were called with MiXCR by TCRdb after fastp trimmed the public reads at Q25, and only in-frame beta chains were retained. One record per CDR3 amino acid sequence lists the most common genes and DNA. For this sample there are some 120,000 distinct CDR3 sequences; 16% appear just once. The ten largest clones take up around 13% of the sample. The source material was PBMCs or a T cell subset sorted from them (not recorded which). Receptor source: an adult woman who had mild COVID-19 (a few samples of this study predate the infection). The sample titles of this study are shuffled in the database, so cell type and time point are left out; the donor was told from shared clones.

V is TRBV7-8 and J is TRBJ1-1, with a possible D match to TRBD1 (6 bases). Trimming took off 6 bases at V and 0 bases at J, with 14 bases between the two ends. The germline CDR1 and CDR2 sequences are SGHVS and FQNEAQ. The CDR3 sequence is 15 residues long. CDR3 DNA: TGTGCCAGCAGAAGAGCGACAGGAGTGAACACTGAAGCTTTCTTT. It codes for CASRRATGVNTEAFF.

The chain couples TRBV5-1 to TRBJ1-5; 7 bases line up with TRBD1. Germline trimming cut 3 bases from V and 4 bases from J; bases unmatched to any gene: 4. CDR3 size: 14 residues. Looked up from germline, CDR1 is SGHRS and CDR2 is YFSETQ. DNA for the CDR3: TGCGCCAGCAGCTCCGGGACAGAGAATCAGCCCCAGCATTTT. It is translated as CASSSGTENQPQHF.

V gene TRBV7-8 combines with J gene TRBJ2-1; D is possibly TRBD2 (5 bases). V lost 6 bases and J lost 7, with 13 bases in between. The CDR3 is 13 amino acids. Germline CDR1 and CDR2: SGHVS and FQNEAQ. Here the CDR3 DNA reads TGTGCCAGCAGGACGGGAATGGGAAATGAGCAGTTCTTC. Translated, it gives CASRTGMGNEQFF.

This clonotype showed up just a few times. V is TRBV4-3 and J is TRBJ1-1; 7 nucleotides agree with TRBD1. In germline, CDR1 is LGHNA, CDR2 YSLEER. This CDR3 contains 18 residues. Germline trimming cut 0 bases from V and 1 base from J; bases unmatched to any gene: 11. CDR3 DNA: TGCGCCAGCAGCCAAGAAGAATTAGGCAGGGGGGCGAACACTGAAGCTTTCTTT. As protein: CASSQEELGRGANTEAFF.

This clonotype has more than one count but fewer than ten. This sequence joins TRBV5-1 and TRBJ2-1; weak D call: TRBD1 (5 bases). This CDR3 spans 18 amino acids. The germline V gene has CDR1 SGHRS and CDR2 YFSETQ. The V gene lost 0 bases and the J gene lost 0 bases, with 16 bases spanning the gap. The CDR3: CASSLAQVGPSSYNEQFF. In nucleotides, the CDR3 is TGCGCCAGCAGCTTGGCACAGGTCGGGCCCAGCTCCTACAATGAGCAGTTCTTC.

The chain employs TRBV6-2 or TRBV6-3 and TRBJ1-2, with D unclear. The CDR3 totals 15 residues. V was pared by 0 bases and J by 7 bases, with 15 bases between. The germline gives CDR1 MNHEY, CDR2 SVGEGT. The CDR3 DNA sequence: TGTGCCAGCAGTTACTCGGTATTGACCGGAGTTGGCTACACCTTC. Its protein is CASSYSVLTGVGYTF.

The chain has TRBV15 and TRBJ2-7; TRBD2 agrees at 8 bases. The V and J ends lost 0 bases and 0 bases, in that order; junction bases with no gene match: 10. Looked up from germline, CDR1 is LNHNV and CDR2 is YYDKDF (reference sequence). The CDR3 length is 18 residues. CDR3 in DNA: TGTGCCACCAGCAGAGAAAAAAAGCGGGAGTTTTCCTCCTACGAGCAGTACTTC. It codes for CATSREKKREFSSYEQYF.

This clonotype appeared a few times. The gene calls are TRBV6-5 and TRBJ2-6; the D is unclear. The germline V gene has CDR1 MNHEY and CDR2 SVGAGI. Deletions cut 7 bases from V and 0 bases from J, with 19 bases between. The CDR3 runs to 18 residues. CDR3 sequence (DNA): TGTGCCAGCACCAAAAGAACTGTTGGGTTCTCTGGGGCCAACGTCCTGACTTTC. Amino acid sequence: CASTKRTVGFSGANVLTF.

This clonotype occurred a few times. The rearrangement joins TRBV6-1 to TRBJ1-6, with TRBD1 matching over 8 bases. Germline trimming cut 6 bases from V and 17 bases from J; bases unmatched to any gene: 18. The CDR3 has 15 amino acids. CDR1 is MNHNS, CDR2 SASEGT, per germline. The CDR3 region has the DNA TGTGCCAGCAGCGCCCGACAGGGGCCTCCTTCAGGATTCCACTTT. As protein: CASSARQGPPSGFHF.

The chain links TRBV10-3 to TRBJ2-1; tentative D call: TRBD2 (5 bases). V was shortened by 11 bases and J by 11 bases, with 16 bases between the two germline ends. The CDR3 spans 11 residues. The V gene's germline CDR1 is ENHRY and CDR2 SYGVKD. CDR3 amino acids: CARRGSEKQFF. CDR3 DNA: TGTGCCCGCCGGGGTAGCGAAAAGCAGTTCTTC.

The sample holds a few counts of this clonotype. The CDR3 DNA follows: TGCGCCAGCAGCGTGGATCGGGGACAGGGTAACGAGCAGTTCTTC. Amino acid sequence: CASSVDRGQGNEQFF. The chain recombines TRBV4-1 with TRBJ2-1; 9 bases align to TRBD1. The V gene's germline CDR1 is MGHRA and CDR2 YSYEKL. V gave up 5 bases and J gave up 10 bases; unmatched junction bases: 12. The length of the CDR3 is 15 residues.

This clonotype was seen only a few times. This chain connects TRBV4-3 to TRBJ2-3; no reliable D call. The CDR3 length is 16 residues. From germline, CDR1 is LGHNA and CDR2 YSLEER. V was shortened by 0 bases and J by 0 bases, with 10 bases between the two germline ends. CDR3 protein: CASSQDGLPSTDTQYF. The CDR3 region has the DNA TGCGCCAGCAGCCAAGACGGGCTACCGAGCACAGATACGCAGTATTTT.

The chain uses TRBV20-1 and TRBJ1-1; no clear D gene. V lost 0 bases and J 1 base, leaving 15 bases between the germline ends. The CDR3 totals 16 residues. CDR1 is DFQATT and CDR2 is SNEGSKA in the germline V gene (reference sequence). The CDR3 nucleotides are TGCAGTGCTAGAGATCTGGTCTTTGGAGAGAACACTGAAGCTTTCTTT. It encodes CSARDLVFGENTEAFF.

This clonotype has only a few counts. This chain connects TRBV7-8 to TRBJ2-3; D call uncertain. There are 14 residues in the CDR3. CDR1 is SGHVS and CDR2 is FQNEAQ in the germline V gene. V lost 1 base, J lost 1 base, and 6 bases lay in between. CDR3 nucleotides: TGTGCCAGCAGCTTAGACTACCGCACAGATACGCAGTATTTT. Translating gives CASSLDYRTDTQYF.

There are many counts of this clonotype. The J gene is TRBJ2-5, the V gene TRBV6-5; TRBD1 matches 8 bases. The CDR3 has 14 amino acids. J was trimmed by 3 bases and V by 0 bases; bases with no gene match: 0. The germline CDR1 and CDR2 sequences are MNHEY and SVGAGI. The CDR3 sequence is CASSYSDREETQYF. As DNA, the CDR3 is TGTGCCAGCAGTTACTCGGACAGGGAAGAGACCCAGTACTTC.

The CDR3 protein is CASSPGEWTTDTQYF. In nucleotides, the CDR3 is TGTGCCAGCAGCCCCGGAGAATGGACCACAGATACGCAGTATTTT. The chain is built from TRBV6-2 or TRBV6-3 and TRBJ2-3; no reliable D call. Germline assignment: CDR1 MNHEY and CDR2 SVGEGT. V was clipped by 6 bases and J by 2 bases, with 15 bases between them. There are 15 residues in the CDR3.

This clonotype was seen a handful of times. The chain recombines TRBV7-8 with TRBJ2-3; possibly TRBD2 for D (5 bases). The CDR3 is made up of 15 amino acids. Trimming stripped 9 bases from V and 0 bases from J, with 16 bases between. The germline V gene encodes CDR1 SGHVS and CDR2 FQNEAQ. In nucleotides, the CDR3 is TGTGCCAGTTACAGAGAGCGGCCTAGCACAGATACGCAGTATTTT. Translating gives CASYRERPSTDTQYF.

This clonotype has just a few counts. CDR3 region: CASSLSFGAPAFGNTIYF. The CDR3 DNA reads TGCGCCAGCAGCTTGTCGTTCGGGGCCCCGGCGTTCGGGAACACCATATATTTT. The chain joins TRBV5-1 to TRBJ1-3; D perhaps matches TRBD1 (5 bases). From germline, CDR1 is SGHRS and CDR2 YFSETQ. Trimming cost V 1 base and J 7 bases, with 24 bases left between them. This CDR3 has 18 residues.

The CDR3 DNA reads as TGTGCCAGCAGCCGAGGGACTAGCTGGGCCGGGGAGCTGTTTTTT. Translating it yields CASSRGTSWAGELFF. The chain couples TRBV4-2 to TRBJ2-2, with 9 positions matching TRBD2. Looked up from germline, CDR1 is LGHNA and CDR2 is YNFKEQ. CDR3 length: 15 amino acids. Unmatched junction bases numbered 6, after V lost 4 bases and J lost 6 bases.

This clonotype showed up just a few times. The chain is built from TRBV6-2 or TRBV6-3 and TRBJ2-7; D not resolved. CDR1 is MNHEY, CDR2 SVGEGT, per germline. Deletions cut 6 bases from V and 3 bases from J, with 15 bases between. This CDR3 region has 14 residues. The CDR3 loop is CASSVLAEIYEQYF. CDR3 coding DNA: TGTGCCAGCAGCGTTTTAGCAGAGATCTACGAGCAGTACTTC.

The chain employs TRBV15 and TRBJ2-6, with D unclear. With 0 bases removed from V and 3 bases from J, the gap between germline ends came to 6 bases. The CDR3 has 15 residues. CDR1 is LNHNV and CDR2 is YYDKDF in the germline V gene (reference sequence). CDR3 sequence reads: CATSRDVFGANVLTF. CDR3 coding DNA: TGTGCCACCAGCAGAGATGTCTTTGGGGCCAACGTCCTGACTTTC. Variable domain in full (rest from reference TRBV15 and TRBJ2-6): DAMVIQNPRYQVTQFGKPVTLSCSQTLNHNVMYWYQQKSSQAPKLLFHYYDKDFNNEADTPDNFQSRRPNTSFCFLDIRSPGLGDTAMYLCATSRDVFGANVLTFGAGSRLTVL.

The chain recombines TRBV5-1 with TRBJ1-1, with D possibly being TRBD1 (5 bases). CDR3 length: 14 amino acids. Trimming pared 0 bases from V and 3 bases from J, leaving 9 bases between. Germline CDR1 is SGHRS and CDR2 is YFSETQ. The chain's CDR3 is CASSLAGVDTEAFF. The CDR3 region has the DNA TGCGCCAGCAGCTTGGCGGGGGTGGACACTGAAGCTTTCTTT.

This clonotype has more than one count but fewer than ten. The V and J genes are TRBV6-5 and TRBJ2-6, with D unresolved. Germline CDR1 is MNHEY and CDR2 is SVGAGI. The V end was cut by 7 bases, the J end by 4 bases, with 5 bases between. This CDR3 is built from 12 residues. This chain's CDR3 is CASKKGANVLTF. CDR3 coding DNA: TGTGCCAGCAAAAAAGGGGCCAACGTCCTGACTTTC.